Below, 32 T cell receptor beta chains from the same sample are listed, as sequenced in a study of cytomegalovirus exposure and HLA in healthy donors. Primers: 60 Vbeta forward and 13 Jbeta reverse. Only in-frame clones appear in the TCRdb table, and some are missing; sequencing was by immunoSEQ multiplex PCR. This table has approximately 190,000 clones, 80% appearing once. The sample comprised PBMCs. Every receptor here comes from a man aged 35-49 years in good health and CMV-seropositive.

The chain combines TRBV7-2 with TRBJ1-1; the match to TRBD1 covers 7 bases. V gave up 5 bases and J gave up 4 bases; unmatched junction bases: 10. CDR1 and CDR2 from the germline V gene are SGHTA and FQGNSA. CDR3 length: 15 residues. Here the CDR3 reads CASSRPLRGSTEAFF. In nucleotides, the CDR3 is TGTGCCAGCAGCCGGCCCCTCAGGGGGAGCACTGAAGCTTTCTTT.

This clone was found a few times. The chain combines TRBV5-1 with TRBJ1-1; tentatively, D is TRBD1 (6 bases). The CDR3 runs to 17 residues. The ends were cut back, 4 bases at V and 1 base at J, with 20 bases in the middle. CDR1 is SGHRS and CDR2 is YFSETQ in the germline V gene. The CDR3 loop reads CASSQGTPSLGNTEAFF. As DNA, the CDR3 is TGCGCCAGCAGCCAAGGGACACCCTCTTTGGGGAACACTGAAGCTTTCTTT.

The chain employs TRBV5-4 and TRBJ2-7; 10 bases match TRBD2. Germline assignment: CDR1 SGHNT and CDR2 YYREEE (reference sequence). The CDR3 totals 15 residues. V lost 2 bases, J lost 2 bases, and 4 bases stayed unmatched. The CDR3 region is CASSFPSGGTYEQYF. The CDR3 DNA reads TGTGCCAGCAGCTTTCCTAGCGGGGGTACCTACGAGCAGTACTTC.

The chain uses TRBV29-1 and TRBJ2-3; TRBD1 might be the D (6 bases). Trimming took off 5 bases at V and 3 bases at J, with 12 bases between the two ends. The CDR3 totals 13 residues. Germline CDR1 and CDR2: SQVTM and ANQGSEA. This chain's CDR3 is CSVKWGRTDTQYF. CDR3 bases: TGCAGCGTTAAGTGGGGGCGTACAGATACGCAGTATTTT.

This clone was seen a handful of times. V is TRBV29-1 and J is TRBJ1-1, with D perhaps TRBD1 (5 bases). There are 13 residues in the CDR3. In germline, CDR1 is SQVTM, CDR2 ANQGSEA. Trimming pared 6 bases from V and 5 bases from J, leaving 16 bases between. CDR3 in DNA: TGCAGCGTCGACAGAGCCGATGTGACTGAAGCTTTCTTT. It translates to CSVDRADVTEAFF.

The chain couples TRBV30 to TRBJ1-1, with unresolved D. Germline V gives CDR1 GTSNPN, CDR2 SVGIG (reference sequence). This CDR3 is 14 amino acids long. The V end was cut by 4 bases, the J end by 11 bases, with 23 bases between. CDR3 in amino acids: CAWTPPRATKRAFF. The CDR3 DNA reads as TGTGCCTGGACTCCCCCCCGGGCAACTAAGCGGGCTTTCTTT.

The rearrangement uses TRBV5-1 and TRBJ2-7; maybe TRBD2 (6 bases). Germline V gives CDR1 SGHRS, CDR2 YFSETQ. V lost 6 bases and J lost 6, with 16 bases in between. This CDR3 has 13 residues. The CDR3 loop reads CASTMGTPFEQYF. Written as DNA, the CDR3 is TGCGCCAGCACCATGGGGACTCCCTTCGAGCAGTACTTC.

The chain joins TRBV7-2 to TRBJ1-1; D is perhaps TRBD1 (5 bases). V lost 5 bases to trimming and J lost 0 bases, with 10 bases between them. Germline loops: CDR1 SGHTA, CDR2 FQGNSA. The CDR3 has 14 amino acids. CDR3 region: CASSRGGVNTEAFF. The CDR3 DNA follows: TGTGCCAGCAGCCGGGGGGGAGTGAACACTGAAGCTTTCTTT.

This sequence joins TRBV25-1 and TRBJ2-2; a possible D gene is TRBD2 (6 bases). The CDR3 extends over 14 amino acids. With 9 bases removed from V and 2 bases from J, the gap between germline ends came to 13 bases. Germline values: CDR1 MGHDK, CDR2 SYGVNS. The CDR3 spells CARNWRENTGELFF. In nucleotides, the CDR3 is TGTGCCAGAAATTGGCGGGAAAACACCGGGGAGCTGTTTTTT.

The CDR3 region is CASSFGGPETQYF. CDR3 nucleotides: TGTGCCAGCAGCTTCGGGGGGCCAGAGACCCAGTACTTC. J is TRBJ2-5 and V is TRBV7-3; tentative D call: TRBD2 (7 bases). The CDR3 has 13 residues. The germline V and J ends were trimmed by 3 bases and 4 bases, with 9 bases remaining between them. From germline, CDR1 is SGHTA and CDR2 FQGTGA.

This sequence joins TRBV27 and TRBJ1-6, with D hard to call. The CDR3 is 12 residues long. V gave up 5 bases and J gave up 8 bases, with 7 bases separating them. Germline loops: CDR1 MNHEY, CDR2 SMNVEV (reference sequence). The chain's CDR3 is CASSNSYSPLHF. CDR3 in DNA: TGTGCCAGCAGTAACAGTTATTCACCCCTCCACTTT.

This sequence joins TRBV21-1 and TRBJ1-5. TRBV21-1 is flagged as a pseudogene. The CDR3 is made up of 18 amino acids. The CDR3 DNA sequence: TGTGCCAGCAGCCCCCCCCCGAGAATCCTCTATAGCAATCAGCCCCAGCATTTT. Its protein is CASSPPPRILYSNQPQHF.

This rearrangement joins TRBV15 to TRBJ1-4; 7 bases are shared with TRBD1. This CDR3 spans 15 amino acids. The germline V gene has CDR1 LNHNV and CDR2 YYDKDF (reference sequence). With 4 bases clipped from V and 3 bases from J, the junction kept 5 bases outside the gene matches. The CDR3 DNA follows: TGTGCCACCAGCACCGACAGGGCCGCTAATGAAAAACTGTTTTTT. Protein product: CATSTDRAANEKLFF.

This clone appeared a few times. The V and J genes are TRBV14 and TRBJ2-1; 7 bases are a match to TRBD1. Germline V lookup: CDR1 SGHDN, CDR2 FVKESK. V lost 2 bases to trimming and J lost 9 bases; unmatched junction nucleotides: 7. The CDR3 is 14 amino acids. CDR3 nucleotides: TGTGCCAGCAGCCAACGACAGGGCGCGAGTGAGCAGTTCTTC. Amino acid sequence: CASSQRQGASEQFF.

The rearrangement uses TRBV7-2 and TRBJ1-5; 9 bases match TRBD1. CDR1 and CDR2 (germline): SGHTA, FQGNSA. With 5 bases clipped from V and 9 bases from J, the junction kept 11 bases outside the gene matches. This CDR3 comprises 15 residues. CDR3 loop: CASSPKGTGTGPQHF. In nucleotides, the CDR3 is TGTGCCAGCAGCCCTAAAGGGACAGGGACGGGGCCCCAGCATTTT.

The chain uses TRBV9 and TRBJ1-3; a possible D gene is TRBD1 (6 bases). The CDR3 loop spans 14 amino acids. Per germline, CDR1 SGDLS and CDR2 YYNGEE. The V gene lost 4 bases and the J gene lost 8 bases, with 16 bases spanning the gap. In DNA form, the CDR3 reads TGTGCCAGCAGCCTAAGCGGGGGCGCCGACACCATATATTTT. It is translated as CASSLSGGADTIYF.

The V gene is TRBV2, the J gene TRBJ2-7; maybe TRBD1 (6 bases). V lost 1 base to trimming and J lost 6 bases, with 22 bases between them. Germline V lookup: CDR1 SNHLY, CDR2 FYNNEI. CDR3 length: 17 amino acids. The CDR3 here is CASSEGAGAFSGREQYF. Here the CDR3 DNA reads TGTGCCAGCAGTGAAGGGGCAGGGGCGTTCTCAGGGCGCGAGCAGTACTTC.

This chain uses TRBV5-1 with TRBJ2-1, with D tentatively TRBD2 (6 bases). The length of the CDR3 is 16 residues. Germline V gene lookup returns CDR1 SGHRS and CDR2 YFSETQ. V was cut by 0 bases and J by 0 bases, with 10 bases left in between. CDR3 bases: TGCGCCAGCAGCTTGGTGGCGGGGCGCTCCTACAATGAGCAGTTCTTC. Translated, it gives CASSLVAGRSYNEQFF. The full variable domain, its missing parts supplied by reference TRBV5-1 and TRBJ2-1, is KAGVTQTPRYLIKTRGQQVTLSCSPISGHRSVSWYQQTPGQGLQFLFEYFSETQRNKGNFPGRFSGRQFSNSRSEMNVSTLELGDSALYLCASSLVAGRSYNEQFFGPGTRLTVL.

This clone was observed once. The V gene is TRBV7-9, the J gene TRBJ2-7; tentatively, D is TRBD1 (5 bases). CDR1 is SEHNR, CDR2 FQNEAQ, per germline (reference sequence). The V and J ends lost 3 bases and 5 bases respectively, with 17 bases between them. This CDR3 region has 15 residues. The CDR3 sequence: CASSLSRALYNEQYF. The CDR3 DNA reads as TGTGCCAGCAGCTTGTCCAGGGCCCTTTATAACGAGCAGTACTTC.

The chain has TRBV5-4 and TRBJ1-1; D possibly corresponds to TRBD1 (5 bases). CDR3 length equals 12 residues. Germline lookup yields CDR1 SGHNT and CDR2 YYREEE (reference sequence). Trimming shortened V by 3 bases and J by 8 bases, and 11 bases separated the two germline ends. CDR3 coding DNA: TGTGCCAGCAGCTCATGGGGGGAGGAAGCTTTCTTT. Protein sequence: CASSSWGEEAFF.

The rearrangement links TRBV19 to TRBJ1-4; tentatively, D is TRBD1 (6 bases). From germline, CDR1 is LNHDA and CDR2 SQIVND (reference sequence). V was cut by 4 bases and J by 3 bases, with 9 bases left in between. The CDR3 has 14 residues. The CDR3 sequence is CASSNQGPNEKLFF. CDR3 DNA: TGTGCCAGTAGTAACCAGGGGCCTAATGAAAAACTGTTTTTT.

The rearrangement joins TRBV6-6 to TRBJ1-2; no definite D call. The CDR3 is made up of 15 amino acids. Germline V lookup: CDR1 MNHNY, CDR2 SVGAGI (reference sequence). Between the trimmed V and J ends, which lost 4 bases and 4 bases, there was a span of 16 bases. The CDR3 region is CASSSPVLVGYGYTF. In DNA form, the CDR3 reads TGTGCCAGCAGTTCCCCGGTTCTTGTTGGCTATGGCTACACCTTC.

The J gene is TRBJ2-7, the V gene TRBV5-1; 10 nucleotides align to TRBD1. CDR1 SGHRS and CDR2 YFSETQ come from the germline V gene. CDR3 length: 16 amino acids. J lost 6 bases, V lost 0 bases, and 9 bases had no gene match. In nucleotides, the CDR3 is TGCGCCAGCAGCTTGGAGGGACAGGGGCGTATATTCGAGCAGTACTTC. Translation: CASSLEGQGRIFEQYF.

The chain has TRBV7-6 and TRBJ2-3; D possibly corresponds to TRBD2 (7 bases). Germline V gives CDR1 SGHVS, CDR2 FNYEAQ. This CDR3 is built from 15 residues. V lost 5 bases to trimming and J lost 6 bases, with 18 bases between them. CDR3 region: CASSREGGAGDTQYF. In DNA, the CDR3 is TGTGCCAGCAGCCGAGAGGGGGGGGCCGGGGATACGCAGTATTTT.

This chain links TRBV6-1 with TRBJ1-1; 9 bases line up with TRBD1. The CDR3 spans 15 residues. Germline loops: CDR1 MNHNS, CDR2 SASEGT. V was clipped by 6 bases and J by 0 bases; unmatched bases: 5. The CDR3 DNA reads as TGTGCCAGCAGGGCCCGACAGGGGGTGAACACTGAAGCTTTCTTT. Translated: CASRARQGVNTEAFF.

The V gene is TRBV27, the J gene TRBJ1-6, with D tentatively TRBD1 (5 bases). CDR3 size: 15 residues. Germline values: CDR1 MNHEY, CDR2 SMNVEV (reference sequence). Trimming took off 5 bases at V and 10 bases at J, with 18 bases between the two ends. The CDR3 loop is CASSLIREGPSPLHF. The CDR3 nucleotides read TGTGCCAGCAGTCTCATCAGGGAGGGTCCCTCACCCCTCCACTTT.

J is TRBJ2-7 and V is TRBV19; D is unresolved. CDR1 and CDR2 from the germline V gene are LNHDA and SQIVND (reference sequence). The CDR3 spans 11 residues. The V and J ends lost 4 bases and 2 bases respectively, with 3 bases between them. This CDR3 reads CASSTAYEQYF. Here the CDR3 DNA reads TGTGCCAGTAGTACTGCCTACGAGCAGTACTTC.

A few counts support this clone. The V and J genes are TRBV10-3 and TRBJ1-2, with 8 bases that match TRBD1. The CDR3 runs 15 residues. Trimming removed 7 bases from V and 2 bases from J; junction bases left unmatched: 9. Germline CDR1 ENHRY, CDR2 SYGVKD. Written as DNA, the CDR3 is TGTGCCATCATTCCAGGACAGGGACCGAACTATGGCTACACCTTC. It translates to CAIIPGQGPNYGYTF.

The rearrangement links TRBV18 to TRBJ2-7; D call uncertain. The CDR3 totals 15 residues. Trimming stripped 8 bases from V and 0 bases from J, with 17 bases between. CDR1 and CDR2 from the germline V gene are KGHSH and LQKENI. The CDR3 here is CASVPAGLSSYEQYF. DNA for the CDR3: TGTGCCAGCGTACCCGCAGGCCTTAGCTCCTACGAGCAGTACTTC.

The rearrangement uses TRBV6-1 and TRBJ1-5; TRBD1 agrees at 9 bases. This CDR3 spans 12 amino acids. V trimming: 6 bases; J trimming: 11 bases; junction bases outside the gene matches: 5. Germline lookup yields CDR1 MNHNS and CDR2 SASEGT. CDR3 nucleotide sequence: TGTGCCAGCAGCGGGACAGGGAGTTCCCAGCATTTT. Residues: CASSGTGSSQHF.

The chain links TRBV6-5 to TRBJ1-2; a possible D gene is TRBD1 (5 bases). V lost 4 bases to trimming and J lost 0 bases, with 15 bases between them. The CDR3 contains 16 residues. Germline-derived CDR1 and CDR2 are MNHEY and SVGAGI. CDR3 coding DNA: TGTGCCAGCAGTTCGCCCAGACAGCATACTAACTATGGCTACACCTTC. Amino acids: CASSSPRQHTNYGYTF.

The rearrangement links TRBV10-3 to TRBJ2-1; 10 nucleotides agree with TRBD1. This CDR3 is 14 amino acids long. CDR1 and CDR2 (germline): ENHRY, SYGVKD. V lost 3 bases and J lost 7; bases outside the gene matches: 3. The CDR3 here is CAISDGDRGNEQFF. The CDR3 nucleotides read TGTGCCATCAGTGATGGGGACAGGGGAAATGAGCAGTTCTTC.